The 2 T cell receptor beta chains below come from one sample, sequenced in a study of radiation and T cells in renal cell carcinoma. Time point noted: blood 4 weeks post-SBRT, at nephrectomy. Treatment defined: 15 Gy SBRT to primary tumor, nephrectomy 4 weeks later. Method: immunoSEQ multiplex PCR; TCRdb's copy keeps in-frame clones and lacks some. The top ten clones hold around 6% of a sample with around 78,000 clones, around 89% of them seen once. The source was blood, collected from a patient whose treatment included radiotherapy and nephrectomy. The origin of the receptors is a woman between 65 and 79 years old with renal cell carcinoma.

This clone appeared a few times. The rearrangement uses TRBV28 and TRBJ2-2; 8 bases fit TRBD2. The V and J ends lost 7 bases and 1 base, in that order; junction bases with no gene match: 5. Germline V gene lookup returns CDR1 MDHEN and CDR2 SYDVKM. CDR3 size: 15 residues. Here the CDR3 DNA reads TGTGCCAGCACCCGAACTAGCGGGAACACCGGGGAGCTGTTTTTT. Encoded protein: CASTRTSGNTGELFF.

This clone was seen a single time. CDR3 DNA: TGTGCCATCAGTGGCCCACCTCAAATTCTTTCCCAGAGCTCCTACAATGAGCAGTTCTTC. It yields the protein CAISGPPQILSQSSYNEQFF. V usage is TRBV10-3 and J usage is TRBJ2-1; unclear D gene. Looked up from germline, CDR1 is ENHRY and CDR2 is SYGVKD. Deletions cut 4 bases from V and 0 bases from J, with 25 bases between. The CDR3 length is 20 residues.